Sequencing of this T cell receptor (beta chain) was carried out in a study of blood T cells in healthy people across ages. This CDR3 spans 14 amino acids. V lost 7 bases and J lost 0, with 12 bases in between. Alongside a J-beta primer mix, a sample-barcoded 5' primer served in a second PCR lasting about 7 to 11 cycles. TCRdb reprocessed the 5' RACE reads with MiXCR, giving one entry per CDR3 protein. The sample contains 900,000 to 950,000 distinct CDR3 sequences, around 29% of which appear only once. These same data were also listed under a study on T cells of mothers and their children.

This clonotype originated in a woman in her thirties or forties in good health. V is TRBV12-3 or TRBV12-4 and J is TRBJ1-1; unclear D gene. Specimen: blood. CDR3 coding DNA: TGTGCCAGCACCATGACAACTATGAACACTGAAGCTTTCTTT. Translating gives CASTMTTMNTEAFF.